This T cell receptor (beta chain) was profiled in a study of shared clonotypes between healthy human individuals. Researchers partitioned CD4+ cells into CD45RA+ naive and CD45RA-negative memory subsets. The authors split each subset's genomic DNA evenly across several immunoSEQ plates. TCRdb's copy holds only in-frame clones and misses some; the assay was immunoSEQ multiplex PCR. The sample holds 2,500,000 or so clones, just over 90% seen once. The CDR3 consists of 11 residues. V lost 6 bases, J lost 10 bases, and 15 bases lay in between. Germline V gene data show CDR1 as DFQATT and CDR2 as SNEGSKA (reference sequence).

The rearrangement uses TRBV20-1 and TRBJ1-1; D call uncertain. Sequencing input: naive CD4+ T cells sorted from blood. Subset indicated: CD45RA+ positively selected. The TCR originated in a man aged 18 to 29 in good health. DNA of the CDR3: TGCAGTGCACACATTGGAGCAAGAGCTTTCTTT. Protein: CSAHIGARAFF.